This TCR beta chain was observed in a study of blood T cell repertoires in COVID-19. At the level of the study: The United States, Italy and Spain provided the acute and convalescent COVID-19 samples. T cells, B-cell-depleted T cells, or PBMCs provided the cDNA or gDNA that served as material.

In the authors' methods: Reference gene primer amplification yielded estimated nucleated cell counts. The method was immunoSEQ multiplex PCR; TCRdb's version includes in-frame clones alone and lacks a portion of them. V, J and clone size reflect that table, while D and trimming were determined from the DNA. The data show some 670,000 clones, approximately 90% seen once. Trimming took off 2 bases at V and 3 bases at J, with 17 bases between the two ends. The germline V gene has CDR1 MGHDK and CDR2 SYGVNS. CDR3 size: 16 residues. Sequenced: peripheral blood. This chain connects TRBV25-1 to TRBJ2-7; D is possibly TRBD1 (6 bases). This TCR derives from a woman between 18 and 29 years old with acute or convalescent COVID-19. CDR3 amino acids: CASSEGWGPLYYEQYF. For the CDR3, the DNA is TGTGCCAGCAGTGAAGGGTGGGGGCCCCTATACTACGAGCAGTACTTC.